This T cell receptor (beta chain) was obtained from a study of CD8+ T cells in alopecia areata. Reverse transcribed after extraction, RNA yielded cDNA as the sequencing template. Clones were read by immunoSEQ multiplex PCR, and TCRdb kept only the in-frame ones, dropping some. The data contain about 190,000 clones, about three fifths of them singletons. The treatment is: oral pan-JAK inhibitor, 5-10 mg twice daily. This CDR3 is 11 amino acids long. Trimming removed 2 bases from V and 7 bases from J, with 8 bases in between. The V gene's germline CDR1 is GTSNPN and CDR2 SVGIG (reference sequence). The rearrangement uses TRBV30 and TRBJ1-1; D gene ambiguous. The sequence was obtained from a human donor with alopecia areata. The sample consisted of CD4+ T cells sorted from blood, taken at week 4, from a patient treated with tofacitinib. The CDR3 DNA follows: TGTGCCTGGAGTCCCAGTGTTGAAGCTTTCTTT. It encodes CAWSPSVEAFF.